The following is a TCR beta chain sequence with its context. Its antigen remains unknown. The repertoire was sequenced with immunoSEQ multiplex PCR; TCRdb's copy has only in-frame clones and lacks some. The sample has under 5,500 clones; approximately 80% are singletons. This entry belongs to a study of STAT3 mutations in large granular lymphocyte leukemia. Study-wide results and caveats: At least one immunodominant TCR beta clonotype appeared in every T-cell large granular lymphocyte leukemia patient.

Looked up from germline, CDR1 is SQVTM and CDR2 is ANQGSEA. The CDR3 covers 12 residues. V dropped 3 bases and J dropped 5 bases, with 11 bases sitting between them. Material for sequencing was peripheral blood mononuclear cells. The chain has TRBV29-1 and TRBJ2-7; D remains unclear. The sequence derives from a man aged 40-50 years with T-cell large granular lymphocyte leukemia. Some clones in this sample may be carry-over from other donors' samples. This CDR3 reads CSVDKGGNEQYF. In DNA, the CDR3 is TGCAGCGTTGACAAGGGTGGCAACGAGCAGTACTTC.